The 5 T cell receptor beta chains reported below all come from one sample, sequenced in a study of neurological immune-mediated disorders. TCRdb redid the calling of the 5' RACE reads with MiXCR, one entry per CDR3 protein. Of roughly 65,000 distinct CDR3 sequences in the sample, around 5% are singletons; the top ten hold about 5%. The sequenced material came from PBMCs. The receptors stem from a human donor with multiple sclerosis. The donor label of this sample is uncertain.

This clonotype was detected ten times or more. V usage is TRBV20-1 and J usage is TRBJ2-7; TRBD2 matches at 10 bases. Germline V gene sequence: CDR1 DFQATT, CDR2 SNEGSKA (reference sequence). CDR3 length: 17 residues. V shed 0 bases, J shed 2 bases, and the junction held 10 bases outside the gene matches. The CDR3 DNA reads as TGCAGTGCTAGAGATTGGGGGAGCGGGGGGGCCGCCTACGAGCAGTACTTC. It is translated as CSARDWGSGGAAYEQYF.

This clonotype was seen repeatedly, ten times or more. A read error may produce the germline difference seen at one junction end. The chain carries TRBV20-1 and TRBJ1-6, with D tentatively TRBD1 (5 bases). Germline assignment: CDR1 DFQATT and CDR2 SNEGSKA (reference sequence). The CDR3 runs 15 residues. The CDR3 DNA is TGCAGTGCCAGAGGGGCCCGGGGCGGCACTTCACCCCTCCACTTT. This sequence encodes CSARGARGGTSPLHF.

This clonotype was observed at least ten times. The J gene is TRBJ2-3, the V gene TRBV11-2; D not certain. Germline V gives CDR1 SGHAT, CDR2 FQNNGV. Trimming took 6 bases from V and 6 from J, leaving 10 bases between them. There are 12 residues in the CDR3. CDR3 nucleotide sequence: TGTGCCAGCAGTCCCCGGGCTGATACGCAGTATTTT. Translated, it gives CASSPRADTQYF.

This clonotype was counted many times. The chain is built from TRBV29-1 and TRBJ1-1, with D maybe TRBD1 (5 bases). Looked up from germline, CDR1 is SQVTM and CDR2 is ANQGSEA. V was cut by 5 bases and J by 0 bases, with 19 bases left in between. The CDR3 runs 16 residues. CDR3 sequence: CSVWGSPKHMNTEAFF. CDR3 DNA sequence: TGCAGCGTTTGGGGGAGTCCCAAACACATGAACACTGAAGCTTTCTTT.

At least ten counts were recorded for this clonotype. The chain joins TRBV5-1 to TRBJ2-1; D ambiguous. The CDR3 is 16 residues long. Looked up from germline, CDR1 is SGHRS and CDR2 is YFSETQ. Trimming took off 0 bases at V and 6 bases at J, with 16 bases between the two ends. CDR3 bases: TGCGCCAGCAGCTTGGATCCGGTGACGGGTAGCAATGAGCAGTTCTTC. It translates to CASSLDPVTGSNEQFF.